The 19 T cell receptor beta chains reported below all come from one sample, sequenced in a study of T cell repertoires in cytomegalovirus infection. These receptors have no identified antigens. TCRdb redid the calling of the reads with MiXCR, one entry per CDR3 protein. The table lists fewer than 900,000 distinct CDR3 sequences, almost 30% of them singletons. The sample in question was cultured CD8+ T cells from PBMCs, obtained from culture after CMV antigen stimulation. Every receptor here comes from a human donor in good health (CMV status not recorded). Some clones in this sample may be carry-over from other donors' samples.

This sequence joins TRBV9 and TRBJ2-1, with 10 bases identical to TRBD2. The length of the CDR3 is 15 residues. Germline values: CDR1 SGDLS, CDR2 YYNGEE. The trim removed 5 bases at V and 6 bases at J, leaving 8 bases unmatched. The CDR3 DNA sequence: TGTGCCAGCAGTGAAAGCGGGGGGGCCGTCAATGAGCAGTTCTTC. It encodes CASSESGGAVNEQFF. The variable domain in full, completed from reference TRBV9 and TRBJ2-1, reads DSGVTQTPKHLITATGQRVTLRCSPRSGDLSVYWYQQSLDQGLQFLIQYYNGEERAKGNILERFSAQQFPDLHSELNLSSLELGDSALYFCASSESGGAVNEQFFGPGTRLTVL.

This clonotype has only a few counts. The gene calls are TRBV6-1 and TRBJ2-7; D is undetermined. Per germline, CDR1 MNHNS and CDR2 SASEGT. The V and J ends lost 4 bases and 4 bases respectively, with 8 bases between them. There are 12 residues in the CDR3. The CDR3 sequence: CASSGPYYEQYF. CDR3 nucleotide sequence: TGTGCCAGCAGTGGTCCGTATTACGAGCAGTACTTC.

This clonotype was picked up a small number of times. The chain carries TRBV4-2 and TRBJ2-6; the D is unclear. Trimming stripped 1 base from V and 1 base from J, with 5 bases between. The CDR3 contains 15 residues. Germline CDR1 reads LGHNA; CDR2 reads YNFKEQ. The CDR3 loop reads CASSQAWSGANVLTF. The CDR3, as DNA: TGTGCCAGCAGCCAAGCGTGGTCTGGGGCCAACGTCCTGACTTTC.

The chain has TRBV20-1 and TRBJ2-4, with D tentatively TRBD2 (7 bases). Trimming cost V 0 bases and J 3 bases, with 21 bases left between them. Germline V gives CDR1 DFQATT, CDR2 SNEGSKA (reference sequence). The CDR3 runs to 18 residues. As DNA, the CDR3 is TGCAGTGCTAGAGATCCGGGGGGTTGGACAGCAGGCAAAAACATTCAGTACTTC. Translated: CSARDPGGWTAGKNIQYF.

The chain couples TRBV6-1 to TRBJ2-1, with D perhaps matching TRBD2 (7 bases). The CDR3 is 17 residues long. Per the germline V gene, CDR1 is MNHNS and CDR2 is SASEGT. V dropped 7 bases and J dropped 3 bases, with 22 bases sitting between them. CDR3 sequence reads: CASTLKGGGLIYNEQFF. Written as DNA, the CDR3 is TGTGCCAGCACCCTGAAGGGGGGGGGGCTTATCTACAATGAGCAGTTCTTC.

This chain connects TRBV27 to TRBJ2-1, with 10 nucleotides matching TRBD2. The V segment lost 3 bases and the J segment 10 bases; nucleotides outside the gene matches: 0. Germline V gene data show CDR1 as MNHEY and CDR2 as SMNVEV (reference sequence). The CDR3 length is 12 residues. The CDR3: CASSLTSGEQFF. Written as DNA, the CDR3 is TGTGCCAGCAGTTTGACTAGCGGGGAGCAGTTCTTC.

V is TRBV2 and J is TRBJ1-2, with D possibly being TRBD1 (5 bases). The CDR3 covers 16 residues. CDR1 is SNHLY and CDR2 is FYNNEI in the germline V gene. The V end was cut by 4 bases, the J end by 2 bases, with 17 bases between. DNA of the CDR3: TGTGCCAGCAGTGTAAGCCGGGACGGGCTAAACTATGGCTACACCTTC. Amino acids: CASSVSRDGLNYGYTF.

This clonotype appeared a few times. The V and J genes are TRBV7-8 and TRBJ2-7, with 11 bases lining up with TRBD1. The junction had 5 bases not matched to a gene; V was cut back by 5 bases and J by 5 bases. Germline lookup yields CDR1 SGHVS and CDR2 FQNEAQ. This CDR3 comprises 14 residues. The CDR3 DNA sequence: TGTGCCAGCAGCGCCGGACAGGGGGCTCACGAGCAGTACTTC. Its translation is CASSAGQGAHEQYF. Full variable domain (remainder filled in from reference TRBV7-8 and TRBJ2-7): GAGVSQSPRYKVAKRGQDVALRCDPISGHVSLFWYQQALGQGPEFLTYFQNEAQLDKSGLPSDRFFAERPEGSVSTLKIQRTQQEDSAVYLCASSAGQGAHEQYFGPGTRLTVT.

The chain links TRBV11-3 to TRBJ2-5; 8 bases agree with TRBD2. The V and J ends lost 1 base and 5 bases, in that order; junction bases with no gene match: 9. This CDR3 is built from 16 residues. Per the germline V gene, CDR1 is SGHNT and CDR2 is YENEEA. The CDR3 region has the DNA TGTGCCAGCAGCTTAGGATCGGGGGGGCCTTGGGAGACCCAGTACTTC. Amino acids: CASSLGSGGPWETQYF.

This clonotype appeared a few times. One end of the junction is discordant with germline, which a read error may explain. The J gene is TRBJ1-6, the V gene TRBV27, with a weak D call TRBD1 (5 bases). The CDR3 runs 15 residues. Germline V gene sequence: CDR1 MNHEY, CDR2 SMNVEV (reference sequence). The CDR3 DNA is TGTGCCAGCAGTTTACTCGGGGCCTATGATTCACCCCTCCACTTT. Translating gives CASSLLGAYDSPLHF.

This clonotype was detected only once. The chain has TRBV12-3 or TRBV12-4 and TRBJ2-5; D call uncertain. This CDR3 comprises 11 residues. V was cut by 5 bases and J by 6 bases, with 7 bases left in between. The CDR3 coding sequence is TGTGCCAGCAGTCTACGACAGACCCAGTACTTC. Translation gives CASSLRQTQYF.

This clonotype showed up just a few times. This chain connects TRBV18 to TRBJ1-2; D call uncertain. This CDR3 region has 18 residues. V lost 0 bases to trimming and J lost 3 bases, with 20 bases between them. CDR1 is KGHSH, CDR2 LQKENI, per germline. CDR3 sequence: CASSPPTGVGVMDYGYTF. In DNA, the CDR3 is TGTGCCAGCTCACCACCAACCGGGGTTGGGGTAATGGACTATGGCTACACCTTC.

The chain uses TRBV14 and TRBJ1-1, with D hard to call. Per the germline V gene, CDR1 is SGHDN and CDR2 is FVKESK. The CDR3 is made up of 15 amino acids. V was trimmed by 3 bases and J by 1 base, leaving 12 bases between them. The CDR3 sequence is CASSHTAPWNTEAFF. The CDR3 DNA sequence: TGTGCCAGCAGCCACACAGCCCCTTGGAACACTGAAGCTTTCTTT.

This clonotype was picked up a small number of times. This chain links TRBV6-2 or TRBV6-3 with TRBJ2-1; 9 nucleotides agree with TRBD1. The CDR3 has 16 residues. The J segment lost 4 bases and the V segment lost 0 bases, leaving 4 bases of the junction unmatched. Germline V CDR1 and CDR2: MNHEY, SVGEGT. The chain's CDR3 is CASSYSNRGLYNEQFF. Written as DNA, the CDR3 is TGTGCCAGCAGTTACTCGAACAGGGGGCTATACAATGAGCAGTTCTTC.

The table lists this clonotype with many counts. J is TRBJ2-1 and V is TRBV18; no firm D call. This CDR3 spans 13 amino acids. The V end lost 5 bases, the J end lost 4 bases, and 9 bases lay between the germline ends. CDR1 is KGHSH, CDR2 LQKENI, per germline. CDR3 protein: CASSSNTYNEQFF. The CDR3 DNA reads TGTGCCAGCTCATCTAACACTTACAATGAGCAGTTCTTC.

V is TRBV24-1 and J is TRBJ2-5; 8 nucleotides line up with TRBD1. Germline CDR1 KGHDR, CDR2 SFDVKD. V shed 4 bases and J 5 bases; nucleotides not matched to a gene: 8. CDR3 length: 15 amino acids. CDR3 protein: CATSDNQGARETQYF. In nucleotides, the CDR3 is TGTGCCACCAGTGACAACCAGGGGGCAAGGGAGACCCAGTACTTC.

This clonotype was detected only once. The rearrangement links TRBV9 to TRBJ2-6, with TRBD1 matching 8 bases. This CDR3 comprises 18 residues. Losses at the gene ends were 4 bases for V and 0 bases for J; bases not matched to a gene: 9. Germline loops: CDR1 SGDLS, CDR2 YYNGEE. The CDR3 coding sequence is TGTGCCAGCAGCCTCACCGGACAGGGCCGCTCTGGGGCCAACGTCCTGACTTTC. Its translation is CASSLTGQGRSGANVLTF.

This clonotype has ten or more counts. The J gene is TRBJ2-1, the V gene TRBV7-2; 12 bases fit TRBD2. The CDR3 covers 16 residues. Trimming cost V 3 bases and J 4 bases; bases outside gene matches: 4. Looked up from germline, CDR1 is SGHTA and CDR2 is FQGNSA. For the CDR3, the DNA is TGTGCCAGCAGCTTGAGACTAGCGGGAGAATACAATGAGCAGTTCTTC. As protein: CASSLRLAGEYNEQFF.

V gene TRBV24-1 combines with J gene TRBJ2-3, with 7 bases identical to TRBD1. Germline V gives CDR1 KGHDR, CDR2 SFDVKD. Losses at the gene ends were 0 bases for V and 3 bases for J; bases not matched to a gene: 20. CDR3 size: 21 residues. The CDR3 spells CATSDLRTPTGLEDATDTQYF. The CDR3 DNA reads TGTGCCACCAGTGATTTGCGCACCCCGACAGGGCTGGAGGACGCTACAGATACGCAGTATTTT.